One sample yielded the 5 T cell receptor beta chains listed below, sequenced in a study of T cells in Graves' hyperthyroidism and ophthalmopathy. Template material for amplifying TCR beta CDR3 regions consisted of RNA transcripts. Initially, a first-round RT-PCR of the TCR CDR3 employed the HTBI primer set. TCRdb processed the multiplex PCR reads anew with MiXCR; each CDR3 protein has one entry. The data show around 400,000 distinct CDR3 sequences, around 15% seen once. Source material: blood. The receptors originated from an older woman with Graves' ophthalmopathy.

Of note for this clonotype: A much larger clone lies one base from this, so it may be a read error. This sequence joins TRBV7-9 and TRBJ2-5; 8 nucleotides align to TRBD1. The CDR3 is made up of 14 amino acids. Germline loops: CDR1 SEHNR, CDR2 FQNEAQ (reference sequence). CDR3 residues: CANSFPGGVETQYF. CDR3 DNA: TGTGCCAACAGCTTCCCAGGGGGCGTGGAGACCCAGTACTTC.

This clonotype was recorded at least ten times. The V call is TRBV7-2, the J call TRBJ1-1; 7 bases fit TRBD1. The trim removed 5 bases at V and 3 bases at J, leaving 3 bases unmatched. CDR1 and CDR2 (germline): SGHTA, FQGNSA. CDR3 length equals 13 residues. The CDR3 bases are TGTGCCAGCAGCCCGGACAGGCACACTGAAGCTTTCTTT. Translating gives CASSPDRHTEAFF.

As to this clonotype: A read error is possible here, since a much larger clone lies one base away. The genes are TRBV6-2 or TRBV6-3 and TRBJ1-5; D gene ambiguous. This CDR3 comprises 13 residues. Germline V CDR1 and CDR2: MNHEY, SVGEGT. The CDR3 DNA reads as TGTGCCAGCGGTTACTCAGCCAATCAGCCCCAGCATTTT. It codes for CASGYSANQPQHF.

The gene calls are TRBV7-9 and TRBJ1-2; possible D gene TRBD1, 5 bases. Trimming shortened V by 1 base and J by 8 bases, and 17 bases separated the two germline ends. Germline V gene data show CDR1 as SEHNR and CDR2 as FQNEAQ (reference sequence). The CDR3 totals 15 residues. DNA of the CDR3: TGTGCCAGCAGCTTAGGCGGGGAGGGACGGGACGGCTACACCTTC. This encodes CASSLGGEGRDGYTF.

V is TRBV20-1 and J is TRBJ2-7; TRBD2 matches 7 bases. Germline loops: CDR1 DFQATT, CDR2 SNEGSKA (reference sequence). The CDR3 loop spans 14 amino acids. V shed 6 bases and J 2 bases; nucleotides not matched to a gene: 10. The CDR3 loop is CSATQAGATYEQYF. In nucleotides, the CDR3 is TGCAGTGCCACCCAGGCGGGAGCGACCTACGAGCAGTACTTC.